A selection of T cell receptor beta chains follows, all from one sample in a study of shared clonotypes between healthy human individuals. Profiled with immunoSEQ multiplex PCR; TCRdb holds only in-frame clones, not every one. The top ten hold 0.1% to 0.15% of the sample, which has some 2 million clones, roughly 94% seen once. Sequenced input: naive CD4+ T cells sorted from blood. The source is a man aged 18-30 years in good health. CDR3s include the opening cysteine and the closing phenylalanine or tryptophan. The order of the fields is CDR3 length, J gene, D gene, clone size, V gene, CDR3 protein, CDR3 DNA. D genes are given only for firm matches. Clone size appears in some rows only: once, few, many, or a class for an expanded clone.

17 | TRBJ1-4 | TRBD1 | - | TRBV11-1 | CASSSTRGIRTNEKLFF | TGTGCCAGCAGCTCAACCAGGGGGATTCGGACTAATGAAAAACTGTTTTTT
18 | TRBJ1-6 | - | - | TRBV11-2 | CASSFPDTQSSYNSPLHF | TGTGCCAGCAGCTTTCCCGACACCCAAAGCTCCTATAATTCACCCCTCCACTTT
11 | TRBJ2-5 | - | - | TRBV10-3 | CAISDGETQYF | TGTGCCATCAGTGACGGGGAGACCCAGTACTTC
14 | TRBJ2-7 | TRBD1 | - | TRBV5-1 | CASSSQGNNYEQYF | TGCGCCAGCAGCTCACAGGGGAACAATTACGAGCAGTACTTC
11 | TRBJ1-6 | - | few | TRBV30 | CAWGRNSPLHF | TGTGCCTGGGGCCGAAATTCACCCCTCCACTTT
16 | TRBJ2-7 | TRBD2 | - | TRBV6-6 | CASSYGTSGRVDEQYF | TGTGCCAGCAGTTACGGGACTAGCGGGAGGGTTGACGAGCAGTACTTC
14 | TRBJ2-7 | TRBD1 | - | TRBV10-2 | CASGRQGASYEQYF | TGCGCCAGCGGCAGACAGGGTGCCTCCTACGAGCAGTACTTC
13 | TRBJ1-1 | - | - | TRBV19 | CASSITPGTEAFF | TGTGCCAGTAGTATAACGCCGGGAACTGAAGCTTTCTTT
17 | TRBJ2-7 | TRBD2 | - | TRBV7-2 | CASSLVGLAGGSYEQYF | TGTGCCAGCAGCTTAGTTGGTCTAGCGGGAGGGTCCTACGAGCAGTACTTC
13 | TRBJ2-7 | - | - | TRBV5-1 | CASSLARDYEQYF | TGCGCCAGCAGCTTGGCCAGGGACTACGAGCAGTACTTC
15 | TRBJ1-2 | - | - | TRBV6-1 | CASSIQGAFGDGYTF | TGTGCCAGCTCAATTCAGGGAGCGTTTGGGGATGGCTACACCTTC
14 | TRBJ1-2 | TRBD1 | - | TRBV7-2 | CASSLEPGGYGYTF | TGTGCCAGCAGCTTAGAGCCAGGGGGATATGGCTACACCTTC
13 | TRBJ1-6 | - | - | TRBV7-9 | CASSRDGNSPLHF | TGTGCCAGCAGCAGGGACGGAAATTCACCCCTCCACTTT
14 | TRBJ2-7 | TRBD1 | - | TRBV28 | CASSSPGQGVQEYF | TGTGCCAGCAGTTCTCCGGGACAGGGTGTTCAGGAGTACTTC
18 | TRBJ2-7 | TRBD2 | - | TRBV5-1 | CASSLGLAGGQLTYEQYF | TGCGCCAGCAGCTTGGGACTAGCGGGAGGGCAGCTAACCTACGAGCAGTACTTC
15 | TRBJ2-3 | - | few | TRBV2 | CASSELGVSTDTQYF | TGTGCCAGCAGTGAATTGGGTGTTAGCACAGATACGCAGTATTTT